This TCR beta chain is from a study of cytotoxic CD8 clonotypes in ibrutinib-treated CLL. As for this clone: The antigen is not known.

TCR beta libraries used 2 to 2.5 micrograms of genomic DNA from cryopreserved PBMCs. The study's findings and limits: Public clonotypes (which were uncommon) either contracted or remained stable on treatment. There were differences in sampling times between sustained-remission and progressing patients.

The ends lost 6 bases at V and 6 bases at J; junction bases unmatched: 8. The CDR3 length is 13 residues. Germline CDR1 MDHEN, CDR2 SYDVKM. Clones were sequenced by immunoSEQ multiplex PCR, and TCRdb holds only the in-frame ones, with some missing. The sample includes 35,000 or so clones, about 70% of them seen just once. The input for sequencing was PBMCs, taken before ibrutinib treatment. The clonotype was recovered from a human donor with chronic lymphocytic leukemia. The gene calls are TRBV28 and TRBJ2-7; 7 bases align to TRBD2. The CDR3 protein is CASSRTWGGEQYF. In DNA form, the CDR3 reads TGTGCCAGCAGCCGGACTTGGGGGGGCGAGCAGTACTTC.